A single sample is the source of the 32 T cell receptor beta chains below, sequenced in a study of CXCR3-negative and CXCR3-positive naive CD8 T cells (dated by TCRdb to between 2018 and 2020). TCRdb names NextSeq 550 as the instrument used. The Human TCR Profiling Kit (MiLaboratory) was used to prepare UMI-labeled 5' RACE TRB cDNA libraries. Once TCRdb had reprocessed the reads, it stored one entry per CDR3 protein sequence and supplied no DNA. The table for this sample shows some 39,000 distinct CDR3 sequences. Around 1.9% of the sample is held by the ten biggest clonotypes. The sample comprised naive CXCR3- CD8+ T cells from blood. The cell subset or site label on this specimen signifies: CD45RO-CCR7+CD27+CD95- naive CD8+ T cells lacking CXCR3 (TNR3-). The receptors shown here come from a human donor in good health. Some clones in this sample may be carry-over from other donors' samples.

J is TRBJ2-7 and V is TRBV20-1; the TRBD2 assignment by TCRdb is unverifiable without DNA. The length of the CDR3 is 13 residues. Germline assignment: CDR1 DFQATT and CDR2 SNEGSKA (reference sequence). Here the CDR3 reads CSGRGLAGYEQYF.

V gene TRBV20-1 combines with J gene TRBJ2-7; the TRBD1 assignment by TCRdb is unverifiable without DNA. There are 14 residues in the CDR3. Per the germline V gene, CDR1 is DFQATT and CDR2 is SNEGSKA (reference sequence). CDR3 protein: CSAMGDINSYEQYF.

The chain uses TRBV28 and TRBJ2-1; there is no DNA to check the TCRdb D call of TRBD2. CDR3 size: 18 residues. Germline CDR1 reads MDHEN; CDR2 reads SYDVKM. The CDR3 is CASSVHHPGLAENNEQFF. The whole variable domain, remainder taken from reference TRBV28 and TRBJ2-1, is DVKVTQSSRYLVKRTGEKVFLECVQDMDHENMFWYRQDPGLGLRLIYFSYDVKMKEKGDIPEGYSVSREKKERFSLILESASTNQTSMYLCASSVHHPGLAENNEQFFGPGTRLTVL.

The J gene is TRBJ2-2, the V gene TRBV29-1; without DNA, the TCRdb call of TRBD2 cannot be checked. The V gene's germline CDR1 is SQVTM and CDR2 ANQGSEA. The CDR3 length is 11 residues. The CDR3 sequence: CSVLRAGELFF.

The genes are TRBV5-1 and TRBJ1-1; TCRdb names TRBD1, which stays unverified in the absence of DNA. This CDR3 comprises 11 residues. CDR1 SGHRS and CDR2 YFSETQ come from the germline V gene. CDR3 sequence reads: CASSEGVEAFF. The full variable domain, completed using reference TRBV5-1 and TRBJ1-1, is KAGVTQTPRYLIKTRGQQVTLSCSPISGHRSVSWYQQTPGQGLQFLFEYFSETQRNKGNFPGRFSGRQFSNSRSEMNVSTLELGDSALYLCASSEGVEAFFGQGTRLTVV.

This chain links TRBV7-6 with TRBJ1-4. The CDR3 extends over 16 amino acids. The germline gives CDR1 SGHVS, CDR2 FNYEAQ. The CDR3 here is CASSPSLTYDNEKLFF. Combining the CDR3 with reference TRBV7-6 and TRBJ1-4 gives the whole variable domain GAGVSQSPRYKVTKRGQDVALRCDPISGHVSLYWYRQALGQGPEFLTYFNYEAQQDKSGLPNDRFSAERPEGSISTLTIQRTEQRDSAMYRCASSPSLTYDNEKLFFGSGTQLSVL.

The chain carries TRBV7-2 and TRBJ2-1; TCRdb's D call of TRBD2 is untestable without DNA. This CDR3 contains 15 residues. CDR1 is SGHTA and CDR2 is FQGNSA in the germline V gene. CDR3 region: CASSAIAAGRDEQIF.

J is TRBJ2-7 and V is TRBV6-1; TCRdb's D call, TRBD2, is unchecked because there is no DNA. CDR1 and CDR2 from the germline V gene are MNHNS and SASEGT. The CDR3 length is 13 residues. The chain's CDR3 is CASRGTASYEQYF.

The chain uses TRBV5-5 and TRBJ2-7; with no DNA, the TCRdb D assignment of TRBD1 cannot be verified. Germline loops: CDR1 SGHKS, CDR2 YYEKEE (reference sequence). The CDR3 covers 15 residues. CDR3 in amino acids: CASSFRDRGSYEQYF.

The genes are TRBV27 and TRBJ2-7; TCRdb's D call of TRBD1 is untestable without DNA. CDR3 length: 15 amino acids. Germline assignment: CDR1 MNHEY and CDR2 SMNVEV (reference sequence). The CDR3 region is CASSLSRGGLDEQYF.

The gene calls are TRBV20-1 and TRBJ1-1; TCRdb calls TRBD1, which cannot be checked without DNA. Germline lookup yields CDR1 DFQATT and CDR2 SNEGSKA (reference sequence). This CDR3 region has 15 residues. The CDR3 protein is CSASSTGGGNTEAFF.

This rearrangement joins TRBV10-3 to TRBJ2-6. The CDR3 loop spans 16 amino acids. Germline loops: CDR1 ENHRY, CDR2 SYGVKD. The CDR3 here is CAISDTLSSGANVLTF.

The gene calls are TRBV4-3 and TRBJ2-1; TCRdb lists TRBD2, though no DNA is available to test this call. In germline, CDR1 is LGHNA, CDR2 YSLEER. The CDR3 sequence is 18 residues long. CDR3 protein: CASSQGGSGGAAYNEQFF.

The rearrangement links TRBV28 to TRBJ2-7; the D call from TCRdb, TRBD1, cannot be confirmed without DNA. Per germline, CDR1 MDHEN and CDR2 SYDVKM. The CDR3 runs to 19 residues. CDR3: CASSFSPGTGDLGVHEQYF.

The chain recombines TRBV5-6 with TRBJ2-1; there is no DNA to check the TCRdb D call of TRBD1. CDR3 size: 15 residues. In germline, CDR1 is SGHDT, CDR2 YYEEEE. CDR3 loop: CASSLAPGRSNEQFF.

The rearrangement joins TRBV15 to TRBJ1-1; TCRdb indicates TRBD1, and absent DNA this call remains unverified. Germline V gives CDR1 LNHNV, CDR2 YYDKDF (reference sequence). There are 14 residues in the CDR3. CDR3 loop: CATSRDRANTEAFF.

The chain recombines TRBV20-1 with TRBJ2-7; TCRdb designates TRBD1, a call that cannot be tested without DNA. The CDR3 contains 15 residues. Per germline, CDR1 DFQATT and CDR2 SNEGSKA (reference sequence). The chain's CDR3 is CSARIIDKTGYEQYF.

The J gene is TRBJ2-7, the V gene TRBV15; TCRdb's D call of TRBD2 is untestable without DNA. Germline-derived CDR1 and CDR2 are LNHNV and YYDKDF (reference sequence). CDR3 length: 15 residues. Here the CDR3 reads CATSRVGGNQHEQYF.

This chain connects TRBV6-5 to TRBJ1-4. There are 12 residues in the CDR3. Germline assignment: CDR1 MNHEY and CDR2 SVGAGI. The CDR3 sequence is CASSYDGEKLFF.

The chain couples TRBV14 to TRBJ2-1. The CDR3 runs 13 residues. Germline V gene data show CDR1 as SGHDN and CDR2 as FVKESK. CDR3 in amino acids: CASSQTNDNEQFF.

The chain employs TRBV7-2 and TRBJ2-7; as DNA is missing, the TRBD1 call by TCRdb cannot be tested. This CDR3 is built from 14 residues. The germline CDR1 and CDR2 sequences are SGHTA and FQGNSA. The CDR3 spells CASRGDRNFYEQYF.

This chain joins TRBV29-1 and TRBJ1-2; with no DNA, the TCRdb D assignment of TRBD1 cannot be verified. Germline values: CDR1 SQVTM, CDR2 ANQGSEA. This CDR3 contains 16 residues. The CDR3 spells CSVEGTGHHRDYGYTF.

V and J are TRBV5-6 and TRBJ2-7; checking the TCRdb D call of TRBD1 is not possible without DNA. CDR1 SGHDT and CDR2 YYEEEE come from the germline V gene. The CDR3 contains 15 residues. CDR3 residues: CASSVGQGFPYEQYF.

V and J are TRBV4-2 and TRBJ1-6; TCRdb's D call, TRBD1, is unchecked because there is no DNA. In germline, CDR1 is LGHNA, CDR2 YNFKEQ. There are 17 residues in the CDR3. The CDR3 protein is CASSQAPLGGLSSPLHF.

This rearrangement joins TRBV28 to TRBJ2-7; without DNA, the TCRdb call of TRBD2 cannot be checked. CDR3 size: 15 residues. Germline CDR1 and CDR2: MDHEN and SYDVKM. This CDR3 is CASSLFPRASREQYF.

CDR3: CASCGRLYNEQFF. The chain has TRBV28 and TRBJ2-1. CDR1 MDHEN and CDR2 SYDVKM come from the germline V gene. This CDR3 has 13 residues. The variable domain in full, completed from reference TRBV28 and TRBJ2-1, reads DVKVTQSSRYLVKRTGEKVFLECVQDMDHENMFWYRQDPGLGLRLIYFSYDVKMKEKGDIPEGYSVSREKKERFSLILESASTNQTSMYLCASCGRLYNEQFFGPGTRLTVL.

This rearrangement joins TRBV4-2 to TRBJ2-3; TCRdb gives TRBD2 as the D gene, but with no DNA this cannot be confirmed. The CDR3 covers 15 residues. Germline V gene lookup returns CDR1 LGHNA and CDR2 YNFKEQ. The CDR3 here is CASSQLAGDTDTQYF.

This clonotype is called medium-sized based on its frequency. V and J are TRBV6-4 and TRBJ2-1; there is no DNA to check the TCRdb D call of TRBD1. The germline gives CDR1 MRHNA, CDR2 SNTAGT. The CDR3 is 16 amino acids. The CDR3 protein is CASSDSLLGGPNEQFF.

This chain links TRBV6-5 with TRBJ2-7; TCRdb picks TRBD1, but there is no DNA to check that call. The length of the CDR3 is 13 residues. In germline, CDR1 is MNHEY, CDR2 SVGAGI. Here the CDR3 reads CASTQGHPYEQYF.

The gene calls are TRBV6-6 and TRBJ2-5; lacking DNA, the TRBD2 call made by TCRdb goes unchecked. The CDR3 has 14 residues. Germline CDR1 is MNHNY and CDR2 is SVGAGI (reference sequence). CDR3: CASTDGPLQETQYF.

The chain is built from TRBV12-3 or TRBV12-4 and TRBJ1-5; the D gene TCRdb calls, TRBD1, cannot be checked with no DNA. The CDR3 loop spans 14 amino acids. The CDR3 is CASSFFRVDQPQHF.

The V and J genes are TRBV5-1 and TRBJ1-5. This CDR3 is 13 amino acids long. The germline V gene has CDR1 SGHRS and CDR2 YFSETQ. The CDR3 sequence is CASSLGADQPQHF.